A selection of T cell receptor beta chains follows, all from one sample in a study of monozygotic twins with inflammatory bowel disease. From the 5' RACE reads, TCRdb lists one entry per CDR3 protein and no DNA. The record lists 150,000 to 200,000 distinct CDR3 sequences, of which the ten most abundant hold less than 8%. Material: blood. The receptors were gathered from a human donor with ulcerative colitis or Crohn's disease, or a healthy co-twin of an affected twin (not recorded which). CDR3s include the opening cysteine and the closing phenylalanine or tryptophan.

J | V | CDR3
TRBJ2-2 | TRBV5-6 | CASSTRVGGLSTGELFF
TRBJ1-4 | TRBV27 | CASSLRGEKLFF
TRBJ2-7 | TRBV5-6 | CASSFRRGREQYF
TRBJ1-1 | TRBV29-1 | CSVIQGGTEAFF
TRBJ1-3 | TRBV4-3 | CASSQDSTPRGTIYF
TRBJ1-2 | TRBV3-1 | CASSRHATRGGYTF
TRBJ2-2 | TRBV7-3 | CASSRTATGWGGELFF
TRBJ2-1 | TRBV7-9 | CASSPSPGLTKHNEQFF
TRBJ2-3 | TRBV12-3/TRBV12-4 | CASSFSGGGDTQYF
TRBJ2-7 | TRBV28 | CASSFLQGVGEQYF
TRBJ2-3 | TRBV20-1 | CSARGPSSNTDTQYF
TRBJ1-1 | TRBV20-1 | CSSSSTGRTEAFF
TRBJ1-5 | TRBV5-1 | CASSLAGPGGNQPQHF
TRBJ2-2 | TRBV19 | CAVDPGGTLLPGELFF
TRBJ1-3 | TRBV7-2 | CASSSQLSLGNTIYF
TRBJ1-5 | TRBV18 | CASSPGSNGDQPQHF
TRBJ2-1 | TRBV5-1 | CASTGGTLYNEQFF
TRBJ1-1 | TRBV6-1 | CASSPPGAYTEAFF
TRBJ1-1 | TRBV7-2 | CASSPSRTRAFF
TRBJ1-2 | TRBV20-1 | CSASRGQGVDYGYTF
TRBJ2-1 | TRBV5-1 | CASSLDRGSFNEQFF
TRBJ2-1 | TRBV5-1 | CASTLLAGSDNEQFF
TRBJ1-2 | TRBV5-5 | CASSLQGHYGYTF
TRBJ1-1 | TRBV20-1 | CSARDGRGTEAFF
TRBJ1-2 | TRBV3-1 | CASSQGPHYGYTF
TRBJ2-1 | TRBV29-1 | CSVDRTAADEQFF
TRBJ2-1 | TRBV20-1 | CSARKRLDSREQFF
TRBJ2-1 | TRBV9 | CASSAQTAREQFF
TRBJ2-2 | TRBV5-4 | CASSLQQGAAGELFF
TRBJ1-1 | TRBV6-4 | CASSQQGALDEAFF
TRBJ1-6 | TRBV5-1 | CASSSGTGGKSPLHF
TRBJ1-2 | TRBV19 | CASVASDSLYGYTF
TRBJ2-7 | TRBV20-1 | CSASIYYEQYF
TRBJ1-1 | TRBV7-2 | CASSSPGPLDLGTEAFF
TRBJ2-2 | TRBV27 | CASSWSGRALNGGELFF
TRBJ2-7 | TRBV5-8 | CASSLVAGRLEQYF
TRBJ1-1 | TRBV28 | CASSSPPDHTEAFF
TRBJ1-1 | TRBV6-1 | CASSCYRVACEAFF
TRBJ2-2 | TRBV11-2 | CASSLAGLAPNTGELFF
TRBJ2-7 | TRBV10-3 | CAISGVDSSYEQYF
TRBJ2-3 | TRBV5-1 | CASSLGGTSTDTQYF
TRBJ2-4 | TRBV12-3/TRBV12-4 | CASGGLGDIQYF
TRBJ2-7 | TRBV6-1 | CASRVVTGLAYEQYF
TRBJ1-5 | TRBV24-1 | CATSGVGDQPQHF
TRBJ1-2 | TRBV9 | CASRAADRGIYGYTF
TRBJ2-3 | TRBV11-1 | CASRLGTDTQYF
TRBJ2-2 | TRBV5-1 | CASSPPGQGSGELFF
TRBJ2-5 | TRBV14 | CASSPGPQQQETQYF
TRBJ1-1 | TRBV19 | CASKLENTEAFF
TRBJ2-2 | TRBV11-3 | CASSSYPSVYGTGELFF
TRBJ2-1 | TRBV15 | CATSRERGEPNNEQFF
TRBJ2-7 | TRBV5-3 | CASRTGQKNGPYEQYF
TRBJ2-7 | TRBV9 | CASSVGQGHYEQYF
TRBJ2-4 | TRBV3-1 | CASSRGKNIQYF
TRBJ2-7 | TRBV28 | CASSLWYSSYEQYF
TRBJ2-7 | TRBV6-1 | CASRGSGGSYEQYF
TRBJ1-5 | TRBV19 | CATAGGESSQHF
TRBJ2-1 | TRBV5-4 | CASSFGTSGSDEQFF
TRBJ2-5 | TRBV6-2/TRBV6-3 | CASSYSGLETQYF